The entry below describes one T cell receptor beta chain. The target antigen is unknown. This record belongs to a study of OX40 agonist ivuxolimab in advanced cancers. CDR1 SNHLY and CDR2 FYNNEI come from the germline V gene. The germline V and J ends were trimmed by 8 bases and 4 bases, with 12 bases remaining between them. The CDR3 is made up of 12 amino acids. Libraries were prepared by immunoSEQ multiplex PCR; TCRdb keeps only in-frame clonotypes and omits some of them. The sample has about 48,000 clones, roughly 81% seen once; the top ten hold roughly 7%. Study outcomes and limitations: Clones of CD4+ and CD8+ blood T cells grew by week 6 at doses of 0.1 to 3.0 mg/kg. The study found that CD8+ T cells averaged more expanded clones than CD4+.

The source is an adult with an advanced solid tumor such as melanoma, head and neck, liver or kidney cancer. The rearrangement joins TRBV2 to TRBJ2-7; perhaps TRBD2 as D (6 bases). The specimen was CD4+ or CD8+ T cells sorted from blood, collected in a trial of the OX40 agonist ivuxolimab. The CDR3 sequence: CASGLSGYEQYF. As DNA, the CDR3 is TGTGCCAGCGGGTTAAGCGGGTACGAGCAGTACTTC.